Below are 4 T cell receptor beta chains sequenced from a single sample in a study of blood T cell repertoires in COVID-19. TCRdb keeps only in-frame clones here, not all; method: immunoSEQ multiplex PCR. This sample has more than 13,000 clones; over 70% occur once, and the top ten carry over 25%. Sequenced: peripheral blood. Every receptor here comes from a human donor in a cohort sampled during active COVID-19.

This sequence joins TRBV4-1 and TRBJ2-5; D possibly corresponds to TRBD1 (6 bases). CDR1 is MGHRA and CDR2 is YSYEKL in the germline V gene. V was clipped by 0 bases and J by 7 bases, with 18 bases between them. This CDR3 comprises 16 residues. The CDR3 protein is CASSQEEGPGAGTQYF. Written as DNA, the CDR3 is TGCGCCAGCAGCCAAGAAGAGGGTCCAGGGGCTGGGACCCAGTACTTC.

As DNA, the CDR3 is TGCGCCAGCAGCTTGGGACAGGGTCGCGAAAAACTGTTTTTT. Encoded protein: CASSLGQGREKLFF. The chain has TRBV5-1 and TRBJ1-4, with 7 bases fitting TRBD1. This CDR3 comprises 14 residues. The trim removed 0 bases at V and 8 bases at J, leaving 4 bases unmatched. The germline CDR1 and CDR2 sequences are SGHRS and YFSETQ.

This rearrangement joins TRBV4-1 to TRBJ2-1; 8 positions agree with TRBD2. The CDR3 covers 16 residues. Unmatched junction bases numbered 5, after V lost 1 base and J lost 3 bases. Germline CDR1 and CDR2: MGHRA and YSYEKL. The CDR3 spells CASSQAGTSGYNEQFF. CDR3 DNA sequence: TGCGCCAGCAGCCAAGCCGGAACTAGCGGCTACAATGAGCAGTTCTTC.

The chain is built from TRBV27 and TRBJ2-3; 9 bases line up with TRBD2. The CDR3 extends over 15 amino acids. V lost 6 bases, J lost 0 bases, and 4 bases stayed unmatched. Germline V CDR1 and CDR2: MNHEY, SMNVEV (reference sequence). CDR3 loop: CASRPSGRSTDTQYF. CDR3 sequence (DNA): TGTGCCAGCAGACCAAGCGGGAGGAGCACAGATACGCAGTATTTT.